This is a list of T cell receptor beta chains from one sample in a study of T cells in localized non-small cell lung cancer. Sequencing used immunoSEQ multiplex PCR; TCRdb keeps in-frame clones, though not all of them. The sample includes 35,000 to 50,000 clones, 90% to 95% of them seen just once. The specimen was PBMCs, collected before any cancer treatment. All receptors come from a woman aged 35 to 75 with stage II lung adenocarcinoma. The CDR3 runs from the conserved cysteine through the conserved F or W. The order of the fields is D gene, clone size, J gene, V gene, CDR3 DNA, CDR3 protein. A D gene is named only where the DNA matches it firmly. Where a row states a size, it is once, few, many or the class of an expanded clone; other rows omit it.

>TRBD1|NA|TRBJ1-2|TRBV27
TGTGCCAGCAGTTCCTCAGGGGGTTATTATGGCTACACCTTC
CASSSSGGYYGYTF
>TRBD1|NA|TRBJ1-4|TRBV6-1
TGTGCCAGCACGTCTGGTGGGACAGGGCTCGGAAAACTGTTTTTT
CASTSGGTGLGKLFF
>NA|NA|TRBJ2-1|TRBV7-7
TGTGCCAGCAGCTTAGACCAACACAATGAGCAGTTCTTC
CASSLDQHNEQFF
>NA|few|TRBJ2-5|TRBV2
TGTGCCAGCAGTAATCTAGGGACACTAAAAGAGACCCAGTACTTC
CASSNLGTLKETQYF
>NA|NA|TRBJ1-3|TRBV29-1
TGCAGCGGGAGGAGCTCTGGAAACACCATATATTTT
CSGRSSGNTIYF
>TRBD2|NA|TRBJ2-3|TRBV9
TGTGCCAGCAGCGTAATTAGCGGGAGTTCAGATACGCAGTATTTT
CASSVISGSSDTQYF
>TRBD2|NA|TRBJ2-1|TRBV19
TGTGCCAGTAGTAGAGGGCTAGCGGGAAGGAATGAGCAGTTCTTC
CASSRGLAGRNEQFF
>TRBD2|NA|TRBJ2-3|TRBV19
TGTGCCAGTAGTATCGAGACCGGGACTAGCGGCGATACGCAGTATTTT
CASSIETGTSGDTQYF
>NA|NA|TRBJ2-7|TRBV6-5
TGTGCCAGCTGGCCTGGGGGGGCATACGAGCAGTACTTC
CASWPGGAYEQYF
>TRBD2|NA|TRBJ2-3|TRBV9
TGTGCCAGCAGCCCCCCCAGCGGGGGGGCCACAGATACGCAGTATTTT
CASSPPSGGATDTQYF
>TRBD1|NA|TRBJ1-3|TRBV23-1
TGCGCCAGCAGTCAATCGGCGGGACAGGGGGTAGAAGGAAACACCATATATTTT
CASSQSAGQGVEGNTIYF
>TRBD1|NA|TRBJ1-5|TRBV5-8
TGTGCCAGCAGTTACGACAGGGGTATTAGCAATCAGCCCCAGCATTTT
CASSYDRGISNQPQHF
>TRBD1|NA|TRBJ1-5|TRBV7-8
TGTGCCAGCAGCTTAAGGACAGGGGCCAGAAATCAGCCCCAGCATTTT
CASSLRTGARNQPQHF
>TRBD2|NA|TRBJ2-3|TRBV6-6
TGTGCCAGCAGTTACAATATAGCGGGGAACACAGATACGCAGTATTTT
CASSYNIAGNTDTQYF
>NA|NA|TRBJ1-1|TRBV5-6
TGTGCCAGCAGCTTGGCCGAAGGGGTAGGCACTGAAGCTTTCTTT
CASSLAEGVGTEAFF
>NA|NA|TRBJ1-2|TRBV28
TGTGCCAGCAGTTTGGCTTCCGGTCTATTACTAGTGGGAGCTAACTATGGCTACACCTTC
CASSLASGLLLVGANYGYTF
>TRBD1|NA|TRBJ1-5|TRBV6-1
TGTGCCAGCAGGGTACAGGGGGGAGGTCAGCCCCAGCATTTT
CASRVQGGGQPQHF
>NA|NA|TRBJ2-1|TRBV4-1
TGCGCCAGCAGCCAAGAAAGTTGGGGTGATGAGCAGTTCTTC
CASSQESWGDEQFF
>NA|once|TRBJ1-1|TRBV6-1
TGTGCCAGCAGAGGCCGCAGCCCTCTGGTGGGTGCTTTCTTT
CASRGRSPLVGAFF
>NA|NA|TRBJ1-2|TRBV27
TGTGCCAGCAGTTTATCCGGGACATTCTATGGCTACACCTTC
CASSLSGTFYGYTF
>NA|NA|TRBJ1-5|TRBV27
TGTGCCAGCAGAACGTCCCCTTGGAGCAATCAGCCCCAGCATTTT
CASRTSPWSNQPQHF
>TRBD1|NA|TRBJ1-3|TRBV4-1
TGCGCCAGCAGCCAATTAGTTGACAGGGGGTCGTCGCCTAGGAACACCATATATTTT
CASSQLVDRGSSPRNTIYF
>TRBD1|NA|TRBJ2-5|TRBV2
TGTGCCAGCAGCGGGACAGGGTTTTTCGAGACCCAGTACTTC
CASSGTGFFETQYF
>NA|NA|TRBJ1-1|TRBV15
TGTGCCACCAGCAGAGAATCGTTCAGGGCTGGCGCTGAAGCTTTCTTT
CATSRESFRAGAEAFF
>TRBD1|NA|TRBJ1-2|TRBV6-1
TGTGCCAGCAGTGAAGCGATGGACAGGGCCTATGGCTACACCTTC
CASSEAMDRAYGYTF
>NA|NA|TRBJ2-1|TRBV28
TGTGCCAGCAGTTTGAGGACGGGTGAGCAGTTCTTC
CASSLRTGEQFF
>NA|NA|TRBJ1-1|TRBV19
TGTGCCAGTAGTCACGGGAGCCTTATGAACACTGAAGCTTTCTTT
CASSHGSLMNTEAFF
>TRBD1|NA|TRBJ2-7|TRBV5-1
TGCGCCAGCAGCTTGAATGGACAGGCGATCTACGAGCAGTACTTC
CASSLNGQAIYEQYF
>NA|NA|TRBJ1-4|TRBV6-5
TGTGCCAGCAGTTACTCGGGAGCAACTAATGAAAAACTGTTTTTT
CASSYSGATNEKLFF
>NA|NA|TRBJ2-2|TRBV7-8
TGTGCCAGCAGCTCGGGACTCCCGAACACCGGGGAGCTGTTTTTT
CASSSGLPNTGELFF
>NA|NA|TRBJ1-5|TRBV18
TGTGCCAGCTCACCAGGAGACACCAATCAGCCCCAGCATTTT
CASSPGDTNQPQHF
>TRBD2|NA|TRBJ2-1|TRBV6-1
TGTGCCAGCCTAGCGGGAGTTGTGAATGAGCAGTTCTTC
CASLAGVVNEQFF
>NA|NA|TRBJ2-3|TRBV7-6
TGTGCCAGCAGCTTAACAGGGTCCCCAGATACGCAGTATTTT
CASSLTGSPDTQYF
>NA|NA|TRBJ2-3|TRBV2
TGTGCCAGCAGTGTGCAATCTGGGACAGATACGCAGTATTTT
CASSVQSGTDTQYF
>NA|NA|TRBJ1-1|TRBV11-3
TGTGCCAGCAGTGCCGCCGGGACTGAAGCTTTCTTT
CASSAAGTEAFF
>TRBD2|NA|TRBJ2-2|TRBV2
TGTGCCAGCAGCCGGGGAGGGGCGAACACCGGGGAGCTGTTTTTT
CASSRGGANTGELFF
>TRBD1|NA|TRBJ1-6|TRBV28
TGTGCCAGCAGTTTTGGGACAGGGGGATCACCCCTCCACTTT
CASSFGTGGSPLHF
>NA|NA|TRBJ1-6|TRBV4-1
TGCGCCAGCAGCCAAGACACCTCCTATAATTCACCCCTCCACTTT
CASSQDTSYNSPLHF
>TRBD1|NA|TRBJ2-7|TRBV15
TGTGCCACCAGCAGGACGGAACAGGGGGCTGGCTACGAGCAGTACTTC
CATSRTEQGAGYEQYF
>NA|NA|TRBJ1-3|TRBV7-2
TGTGCCAGCAGCTTAGGGAGGGGTAGCCCAAACACCATATATTTT
CASSLGRGSPNTIYF
>NA|NA|TRBJ2-7|TRBV10-1
TGCGCCAGCAGTGAGTCTCTAGACCCCTACGAGCAGTACTTC
CASSESLDPYEQYF
>NA|NA|TRBJ2-1|TRBV7-3
TGTGCCAGCAGCTTGTCCGGGGGAACCTACAATGAGCAGTTCTTC
CASSLSGGTYNEQFF
>NA|NA|TRBJ1-2|TRBV11-2
TGTGCCAGCAGCTCAGAGGGAAGCGGCTACACCTTC
CASSSEGSGYTF
>TRBD2|NA|TRBJ2-5|TRBV6-5
TGTGCCAGCAGGACCGGCGGGGGACCCGTGGGGACCCAGTACTTC
CASRTGGGPVGTQYF
>NA|NA|TRBJ1-4|TRBV28
TGTGCCAGCAGGGGTGAAAAACTGTTTTTT
CASRGEKLFF
>TRBD1|NA|TRBJ2-5|TRBV9
TGTGCCAGCAGCGTAGCCGAGACAGGGTCGGAGACCCAGTACTTC
CASSVAETGSETQYF
>NA|once|TRBJ2-5|TRBV5-1
TGCGCCAGCAGTTCGAGGACTGCCGAAATTGCCCTAGAGACCCAGTACTTC
CASSSRTAEIALETQYF
>NA|NA|TRBJ2-5|TRBV15
TGTGCCACCAGCAGAGATGGAGGACAGGGAGGGGAGACCCAGTACTTC
CATSRDGGQGGETQYF
>NA|NA|TRBJ2-6|TRBV5-6
TGTGCCAGCAGCCCCTCCGGGACTGGAAACTCTGGGGCCAACGTCCTGACTTTC
CASSPSGTGNSGANVLTF
>NA|NA|TRBJ1-1|TRBV5-1
TGCGCCAGCAGCTCGCAGGGGAACACTGAAGCTTTCTTT
CASSSQGNTEAFF
>NA|NA|TRBJ1-4|TRBV28
TGTGCCAGCAGTTTCCCCGGCATTTCAAACGAAAAACTGTTTTTT
CASSFPGISNEKLFF
>NA|NA|TRBJ1-6|TRBV6-5
TGTGCCAGCAGTTCGGGACACCCGCTCCCCCTCCACTTT
CASSSGHPLPLHF
>TRBD1|NA|TRBJ2-7|TRBV18
TGTGCCAGCTCACCATTGGACAGGAACTCCGAGCAGTACTTC
CASSPLDRNSEQYF
>NA|few|TRBJ2-1|TRBV28
TGTGCCAGCGACGGGTACAATGAGCAGTTCTTC
CASDGYNEQFF
>NA|NA|TRBJ2-7|TRBV29-1
TGCAGCGTTGAACGGGGGGCAGGGGGCGACGAGCAGTACTTC
CSVERGAGGDEQYF
>TRBD1|NA|TRBJ2-1|TRBV10-1
TGCGCCAGCACCGAGGATAGGACAGGGGTCAATGAGCAGTTCTTC
CASTEDRTGVNEQFF
>TRBD1|NA|TRBJ1-1|TRBV18
TGTGCCAGCTCACCCGGACAGGGCACTGAAGCTTTCTTT
CASSPGQGTEAFF
>TRBD1|NA|TRBJ1-5|TRBV7-9
TGTGCCAGCAGCCCAATACCGGGACAGGGGGCGAGAAGCCAGCCCCAGCATTTT
CASSPIPGQGARSQPQHF
>TRBD2|few|TRBJ2-1|TRBV18
TGTGCCAGCTCACCCCGGACTAGCGACTCCTACAATGAGCAGTTCTTC
CASSPRTSDSYNEQFF
>NA|medium-sized|TRBJ1-1|TRBV18
TGTGCCAGCTCAGAACTCCGGGACGGTGAAGCTTTCTTT
CASSELRDGEAFF